The TCR beta chain described here comes from a study of response to subunit inactivated influenza vaccine. Study observations and caveats: That few new T cells are recruited by each seasonal influenza vaccination was the authors' suggestion.

With respect to this clonotype: Its antigen is unidentified.

V lost 6 bases and J 3 bases, leaving 6 bases between the germline ends. Germline V lookup: CDR1 SNHLY, CDR2 FYNNEI. The CDR3 has 12 residues. TCRdb re-derived calls from the RT-PCR reads in MiXCR, one entry per CDR3 protein. The sample shows about 500,000 distinct CDR3 sequences, approximately 15% of them seen only once. The sample here was CD4+ T cells sorted from PBMCs, taken around 25 months after vaccination. The receptor comes from a man aged 50 to 75 who received an inactivated influenza vaccine. This sequence joins TRBV2 and TRBJ2-1; no clear D gene. The CDR3 region is CASRDLYNEQFF. The CDR3 nucleotides read TGTGCCAGCAGGGACCTCTACAATGAGCAGTTCTTC.